Detailed here is one TCR beta chain. Its antigen is not known. This sample stems from a study of cytomegalovirus exposure and HLA in healthy donors. Regarding the study as a whole: It was reported in a later analysis that an Asian-associated ancestry cluster showed fewer N-insertions than the roughly 670-donor mean. In an earlier analysis, about 87% or about 30%: the productive usage of most TCR beta V segments. Approximately 18,000 TCR beta sequences were associated with HLA alleles at 0.05 false discovery rate in a later analysis. Roughly uniform sequencing depth across donors was assumed, possibly incorrectly.

CDR1 is SGHAT, CDR2 FQNNGV, per germline. The CDR3 is 16 residues long. The J segment lost 7 bases and the V segment lost 2 bases, leaving 13 bases of the junction unmatched. The PCR employed 60 Vbeta primers together with 13 Jbeta primers. Only in-frame clones appear in the TCRdb table, and some are missing; sequencing was by immunoSEQ multiplex PCR. The data contain more than 90,000 clones, around 68% of them seen just once; the ten biggest clones take up approximately 10%. The rearrangement uses TRBV11-2 and TRBJ2-7; 8 bases match TRBD1. The source is a woman between 45 and 60 years old in good health and CMV-seropositive. Source material: PBMCs. CDR3 region: CASSLWQGAGLGEQYF. The CDR3 region has the DNA TGTGCCAGCAGCTTATGGCAGGGGGCAGGGCTTGGGGAGCAGTACTTC.